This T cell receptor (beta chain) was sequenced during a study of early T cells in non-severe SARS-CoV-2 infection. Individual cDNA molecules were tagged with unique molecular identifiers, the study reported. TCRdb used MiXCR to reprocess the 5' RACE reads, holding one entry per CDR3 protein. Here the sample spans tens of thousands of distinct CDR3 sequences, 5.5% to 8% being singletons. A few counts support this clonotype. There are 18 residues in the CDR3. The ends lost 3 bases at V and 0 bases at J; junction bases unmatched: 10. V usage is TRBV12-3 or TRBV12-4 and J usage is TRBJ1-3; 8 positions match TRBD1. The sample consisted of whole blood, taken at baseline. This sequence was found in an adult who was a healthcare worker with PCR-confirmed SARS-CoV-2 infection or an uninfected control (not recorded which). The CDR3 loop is CASSFGTGEFLSGNTIYF. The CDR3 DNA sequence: TGTGCCAGCAGTTTTGGGACAGGAGAGTTCCTCTCTGGAAACACCATATATTTT.